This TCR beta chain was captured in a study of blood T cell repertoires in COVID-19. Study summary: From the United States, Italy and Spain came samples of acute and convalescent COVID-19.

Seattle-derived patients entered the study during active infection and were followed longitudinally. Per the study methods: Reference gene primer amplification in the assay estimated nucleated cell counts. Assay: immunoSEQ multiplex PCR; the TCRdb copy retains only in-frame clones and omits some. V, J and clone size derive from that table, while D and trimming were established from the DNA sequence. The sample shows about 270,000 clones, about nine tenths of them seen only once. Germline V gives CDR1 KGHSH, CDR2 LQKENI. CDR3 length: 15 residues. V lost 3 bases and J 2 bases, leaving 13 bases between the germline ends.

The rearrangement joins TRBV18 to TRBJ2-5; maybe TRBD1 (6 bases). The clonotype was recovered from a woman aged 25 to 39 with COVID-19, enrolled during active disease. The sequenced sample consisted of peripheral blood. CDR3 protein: CASSPPGQRQETQYF. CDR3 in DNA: TGTGCCAGCTCACCCCCCGGACAGAGACAAGAGACCCAGTACTTC.